This T cell receptor beta chain was sequenced in a study of blood T cell repertoires in COVID-19. Germline-derived CDR1 and CDR2 are SGHRS and YFSETQ. This CDR3 has 15 amino acids. Trimming took 3 bases from V and 0 from J, leaving 13 bases between them. Method: immunoSEQ multiplex PCR; TCRdb's copy keeps in-frame clones and lacks some. The table records 250,000 to 300,000 clones, approximately 91% of them present only once. Sequenced: PBMCs or T cells enriched from blood (not recorded which). The sequence was obtained from a woman in her thirties or forties with acute COVID-19. This chain joins TRBV5-1 and TRBJ2-7; D may be TRBD1 (6 bases). CDR3 amino acids: CASSSGGAISYEQYF. DNA for the CDR3: TGCGCCAGCAGCTCTGGGGGCGCCATCTCCTACGAGCAGTACTTC.